The 17 T cell receptor beta chains reported below all come from one sample, sequenced in a study of T cell responses to AZD1222 COVID-19 vaccine. Assay used: immunoSEQ multiplex PCR; TCRdb lists only in-frame clones, some missing. This sample yields about 140,000 clones, of which 85% to 95% are seen a single time; 0.75% to 1% belongs to the top ten. The material sequenced was peripheral blood, taken on day 0 of MenACWY control vaccination. Every receptor here comes from an adult in good health.

V usage is TRBV5-1 and J usage is TRBJ1-1; 11 bases are shared with TRBD1. V gave up 4 bases and J gave up 4 bases; unmatched junction bases: 0. The germline V gene has CDR1 SGHRS and CDR2 YFSETQ. The CDR3 sequence is 13 residues long. The CDR3 DNA reads as TGCGCCAGCAGCGGGACAGGGGGCACTGAAGCTTTCTTT. This encodes CASSGTGGTEAFF.

The chain combines TRBV27 with TRBJ1-1; 9 bases are shared with TRBD1. CDR1 MNHEY and CDR2 SMNVEV come from the germline V gene (reference sequence). The CDR3 consists of 14 residues. Losses at the gene ends were 6 bases for V and 5 bases for J; bases not matched to a gene: 7. The CDR3 spells CASSRQGGLTEAFF. The CDR3 DNA sequence: TGTGCCAGCAGCCGACAGGGGGGTTTGACTGAAGCTTTCTTT.

About this clone: Germline is not matched at one junction end, which may reflect a read error. V is TRBV6-2 or TRBV6-3 and J is TRBJ1-5, with D unresolved. The CDR3 is 16 amino acids. In germline, CDR1 is MNHEY, CDR2 SVGEGT. CDR3: CASSPQKVLGNQPQHF. Written as DNA, the CDR3 is TGTGCCAGCAGTCCCCAAAAGGTCTTGGGCAACCAGCCCCAGCATTTT.

CDR3 protein: CASKAGGLRDNEQFF. DNA for the CDR3: TGTGCCAGCAAAGCCGGGGGACTCCGAGACAATGAGCAGTTCTTC. This chain joins TRBV28 and TRBJ2-1; perhaps TRBD2 as D (6 bases). The CDR3 is 15 residues long. V was shortened by 7 bases and J by 5 bases, with 18 bases between the two germline ends. The germline CDR1 and CDR2 sequences are MDHEN and SYDVKM.

The chain has TRBV15 and TRBJ2-7; 7 nucleotides line up with TRBD2. The CDR3 spans 15 residues. The germline V gene has CDR1 LNHNV and CDR2 YYDKDF (reference sequence). Trimming removed 1 base from V and 3 bases from J; junction bases left unmatched: 6. CDR3 residues: CATSRGDYQLYEQYF. The CDR3 region has the DNA TGTGCCACCAGCAGAGGGGACTACCAGCTCTACGAGCAGTACTTC.

The chain uses TRBV6-5 and TRBJ1-1; 8 nucleotides agree with TRBD1. This CDR3 is 15 amino acids long. V was pared by 5 bases and J by 1 base, with 6 bases of the junction left unmatched. Germline values: CDR1 MNHEY, CDR2 SVGAGI. The CDR3, as DNA: TGTGCCAGCAGTCCGACAGGGGTCCCGAACACTGAAGCTTTCTTT. It is translated as CASSPTGVPNTEAFF.

The V call is TRBV4-3, the J call TRBJ1-2, with D perhaps TRBD1 (6 bases). Germline V gene data show CDR1 as LGHNA and CDR2 as YSLEER. This CDR3 has 16 amino acids. V was shortened by 1 base and J by 0 bases, with 12 bases between the two germline ends. This CDR3 reads CASSQAYRAPNYGYTF. The CDR3 DNA sequence: TGCGCCAGCAGCCAAGCTTACAGGGCCCCTAACTATGGCTACACCTTC.

V usage is TRBV30 and J usage is TRBJ2-7, with D unresolved. This CDR3 region has 12 residues. Per germline, CDR1 GTSNPN and CDR2 SVGIG (reference sequence). V dropped 5 bases and J dropped 7 bases, with 15 bases sitting between them. The CDR3 coding sequence is TGTGCCTGGGAGGTTGGGCAGTTGGAGCAGTACTTC. It encodes CAWEVGQLEQYF.

This chain uses TRBV28 with TRBJ2-5; a weak D match, TRBD2 (6 bases). Germline-derived CDR1 and CDR2 are MDHEN and SYDVKM. Trimming stripped 5 bases from V and 2 bases from J, with 12 bases between. The CDR3 has 14 residues. The DNA for the CDR3 is TGTGCCAGCAGTGGCGGGATGGTACAAGAGACCCAGTACTTC. Protein sequence: CASSGGMVQETQYF.

J is TRBJ1-1 and V is TRBV12-3 or TRBV12-4, with TRBD1 as a possible D gene (5 bases). Trimming pared 4 bases from V and 7 bases from J, leaving 13 bases between. This CDR3 is built from 13 residues. In nucleotides, the CDR3 is TGTGCCAGCAGTTCCCACCCAGGGATTGAAGCTTTCTTT. Its translation: CASSSHPGIEAFF.

The chain links TRBV19 to TRBJ2-1, with 10 bases matching TRBD1. Germline V gene data show CDR1 as LNHDA and CDR2 as SQIVND (reference sequence). The CDR3 totals 13 residues. V shed 10 bases and J 8 bases; nucleotides not matched to a gene: 8. CDR3 nucleotide sequence: TGTGCCATTTCGACAGGGGGCTGGGATGAGCAGTTCTTC. Protein sequence: CAISTGGWDEQFF. The complete variable domain, with remaining parts taken from reference TRBV19 and TRBJ2-1, reads DGGITQSPKYLFRKEGQNVTLSCEQNLNHDAMYWYRQDPGQGLRLIYYSQIVNDFQKGDIAEGYSVSREKKESFPLTVTSAQKNPTAFYLCAISTGGWDEQFFGPGTRLTVL.

V and J are TRBV18 and TRBJ1-2; no clear D. Trimming cost V 6 bases and J 5 bases, with 16 bases left between them. Germline V gives CDR1 KGHSH, CDR2 LQKENI. This CDR3 comprises 14 residues. CDR3 nucleotide sequence: TGTGCCAGCTCGGGAGCGGTGGGAGAGTATGGCTACACCTTC. Protein product: CASSGAVGEYGYTF.

The chain carries TRBV28 and TRBJ1-2; TRBD1 agrees at 7 bases. The CDR3 sequence is 12 residues long. The germline CDR1 and CDR2 sequences are MDHEN and SYDVKM. V shed 7 bases and J 9 bases; nucleotides not matched to a gene: 8. Written as DNA, the CDR3 is TGTGCCAGCACTAACAGGGGTCGGAGCTACACCTTC. Protein: CASTNRGRSYTF.

The CDR3 DNA sequence: TGTGCCAGCAGTTCTTTAGGGACAGGGGCCTACGAGCAGTACTTC. The encoded protein is CASSSLGTGAYEQYF. The chain employs TRBV6-5 and TRBJ2-7, with 10 bases identical to TRBD1. In germline, CDR1 is MNHEY, CDR2 SVGAGI. The CDR3 consists of 15 residues. Trimming took 4 bases from V and 2 from J; bases not matched to a gene: 5.

The CDR3 DNA sequence: TGTGCCAGCAGCCTTACGTCTGCAGGGTGGGATTCACCCCTCCACTTT. Encoded protein: CASSLTSAGWDSPLHF. The gene calls are TRBV4-2 and TRBJ1-6, with D perhaps matching TRBD1 (5 bases). CDR1 is LGHNA, CDR2 YNFKEQ, per germline. There are 16 residues in the CDR3. V shed 4 bases and J shed 8 bases, with 18 bases lying between them.

This chain links TRBV7-9 with TRBJ2-2; 10 bases agree with TRBD1. V gave up 3 bases and J gave up 3 bases; unmatched junction bases: 4. The CDR3 is 16 amino acids. CDR1 is SEHNR, CDR2 FQNEAQ, per germline (reference sequence). The CDR3 nucleotides read TGTGCCAGCAGCTTCCCCGGGACAGGGGACACCGGGGAGCTGTTTTTT. It yields the protein CASSFPGTGDTGELFF.

This clone appeared once. The J gene is TRBJ2-2, the V gene TRBV12-5; 7 bases are shared with TRBD1. Trimming took 0 bases from V and 8 from J; bases not matched to a gene: 18. Germline CDR1 reads LGHNT; CDR2 reads FRNRAP. CDR3 size: 19 residues. For the CDR3, the DNA is TGTGCTAGTGGTTTGGTTGGACACTCCCGGGACAGAGGTTCGGGGGAGCTGTTTTTT. Translating it yields CASGLVGHSRDRGSGELFF.